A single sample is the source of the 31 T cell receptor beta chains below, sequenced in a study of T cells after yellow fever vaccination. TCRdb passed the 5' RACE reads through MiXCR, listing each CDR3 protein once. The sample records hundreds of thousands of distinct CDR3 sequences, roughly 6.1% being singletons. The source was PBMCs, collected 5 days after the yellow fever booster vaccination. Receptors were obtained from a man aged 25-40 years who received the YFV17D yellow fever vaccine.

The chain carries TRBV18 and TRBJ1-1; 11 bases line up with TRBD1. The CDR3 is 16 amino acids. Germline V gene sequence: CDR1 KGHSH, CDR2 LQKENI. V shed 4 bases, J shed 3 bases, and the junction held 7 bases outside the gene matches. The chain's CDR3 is CASSRSQGQGDTEAFF. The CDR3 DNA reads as TGTGCCAGCTCACGCTCCCAGGGACAGGGGGACACTGAAGCTTTCTTT.

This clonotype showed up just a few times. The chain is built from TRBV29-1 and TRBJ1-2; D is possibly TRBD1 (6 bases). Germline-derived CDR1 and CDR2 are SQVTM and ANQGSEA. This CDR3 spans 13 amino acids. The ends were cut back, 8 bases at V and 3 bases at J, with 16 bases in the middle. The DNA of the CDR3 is TGCAGCCTTCGTACCGGGGGCGACTATGGCTACACCTTC. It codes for CSLRTGGDYGYTF.

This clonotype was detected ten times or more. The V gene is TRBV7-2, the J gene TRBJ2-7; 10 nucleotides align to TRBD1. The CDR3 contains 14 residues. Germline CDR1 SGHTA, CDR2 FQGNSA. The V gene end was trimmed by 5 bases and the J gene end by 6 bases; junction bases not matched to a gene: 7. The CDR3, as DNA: TGTGCCAGCAGCGCGGACAGGGGGGGCCGCGAGCAGTACTTC. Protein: CASSADRGGREQYF.

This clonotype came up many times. The CDR3 sequence is CASSVGQMPTEAFF. CDR3 bases: TGTGCCAGCAGCGTAGGACAGATGCCCACTGAAGCTTTCTTT. The chain joins TRBV9 to TRBJ1-1; D may be TRBD1 (5 bases). Trimming took 0 bases from V and 4 from J, leaving 10 bases between them. This CDR3 is built from 14 residues. Germline-derived CDR1 and CDR2 are SGDLS and YYNGEE.

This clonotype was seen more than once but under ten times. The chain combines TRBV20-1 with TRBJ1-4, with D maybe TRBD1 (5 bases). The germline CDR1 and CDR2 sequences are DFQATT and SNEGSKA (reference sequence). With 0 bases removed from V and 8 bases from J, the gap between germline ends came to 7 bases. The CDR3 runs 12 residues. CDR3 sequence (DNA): TGCAGTGCTAGAGAGGGGGGGGAAAAACTGTTTTTT. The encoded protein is CSAREGGEKLFF.

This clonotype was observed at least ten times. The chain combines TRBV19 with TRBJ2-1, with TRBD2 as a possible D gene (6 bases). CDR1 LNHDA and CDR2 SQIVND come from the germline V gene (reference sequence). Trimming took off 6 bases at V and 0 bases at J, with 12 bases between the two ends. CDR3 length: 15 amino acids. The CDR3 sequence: CASRVGSSSYNEQFF. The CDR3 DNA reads TGTGCCAGTAGGGTCGGGAGCAGCTCCTACAATGAGCAGTTCTTC.

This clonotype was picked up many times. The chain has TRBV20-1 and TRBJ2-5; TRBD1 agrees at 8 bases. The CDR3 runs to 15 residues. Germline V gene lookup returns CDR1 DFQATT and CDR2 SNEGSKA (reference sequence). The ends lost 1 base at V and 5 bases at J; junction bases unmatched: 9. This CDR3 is CSARVQGGGRETQYF. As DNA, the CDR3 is TGCAGTGCTAGAGTACAGGGGGGAGGTAGGGAGACCCAGTACTTC.

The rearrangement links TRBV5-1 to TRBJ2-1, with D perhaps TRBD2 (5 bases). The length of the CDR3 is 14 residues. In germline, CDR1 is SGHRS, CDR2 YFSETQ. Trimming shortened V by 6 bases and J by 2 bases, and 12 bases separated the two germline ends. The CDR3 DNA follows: TGCGCCAGCATCGACGGGATAGCCTACAATGAGCAGTTCTTC. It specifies CASIDGIAYNEQFF.

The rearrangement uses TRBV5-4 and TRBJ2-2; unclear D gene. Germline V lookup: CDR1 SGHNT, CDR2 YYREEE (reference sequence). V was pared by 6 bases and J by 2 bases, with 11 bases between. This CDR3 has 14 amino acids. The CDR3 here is CASTQSKNTGELFF. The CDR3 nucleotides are TGTGCCAGCACCCAGTCTAAAAACACCGGGGAGCTGTTTTTT.

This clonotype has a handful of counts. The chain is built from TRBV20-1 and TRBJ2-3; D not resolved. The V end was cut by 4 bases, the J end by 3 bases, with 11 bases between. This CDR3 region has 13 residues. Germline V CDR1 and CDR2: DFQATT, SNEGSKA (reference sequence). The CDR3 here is CSAKEVTTDTQYF. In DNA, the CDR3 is TGCAGTGCTAAAGAGGTGACTACAGATACGCAGTATTTT.

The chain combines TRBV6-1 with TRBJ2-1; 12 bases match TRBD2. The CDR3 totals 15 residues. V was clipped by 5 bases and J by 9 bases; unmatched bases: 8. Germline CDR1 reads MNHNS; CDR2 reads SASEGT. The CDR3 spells CASSQLAGGGGEQFF. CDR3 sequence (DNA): TGTGCCAGCAGTCAACTAGCGGGAGGAGGCGGTGAGCAGTTCTTC.

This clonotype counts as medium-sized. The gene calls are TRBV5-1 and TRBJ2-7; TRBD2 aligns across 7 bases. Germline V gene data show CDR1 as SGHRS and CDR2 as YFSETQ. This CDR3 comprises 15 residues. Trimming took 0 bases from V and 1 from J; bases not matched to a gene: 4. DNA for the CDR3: TGCGCCAGCAGCTTGGCGTCGGGAGGTTCCTACGAGCAGTACTTC. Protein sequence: CASSLASGGSYEQYF.

CDR3 sequence: CASSLVRTPISSRAYEQYF. CDR3 in DNA: TGTGCCAGCAGCTTAGTTAGGACACCCATTTCGTCTCGAGCCTACGAGCAGTACTTC. V and J are TRBV7-8 and TRBJ2-7; D may be TRBD1 (5 bases). CDR1 SGHVS and CDR2 FQNEAQ come from the germline V gene. Trimming shortened V by 1 base and J by 2 bases, and 24 bases separated the two germline ends. The CDR3 length is 19 residues. The full variable domain, with the rest looked up from reference TRBV7-8 and TRBJ2-7, is GAGVSQSPRYKVAKRGQDVALRCDPISGHVSLFWYQQALGQGPEFLTYFQNEAQLDKSGLPSDRFFAERPEGSVSTLKIQRTQQEDSAVYLCASSLVRTPISSRAYEQYFGPGTRLTVT.

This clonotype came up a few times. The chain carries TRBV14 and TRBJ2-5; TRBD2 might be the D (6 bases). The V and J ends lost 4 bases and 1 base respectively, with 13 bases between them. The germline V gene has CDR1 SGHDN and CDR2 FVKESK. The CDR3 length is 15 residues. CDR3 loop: CASSLRGGTQETQYF. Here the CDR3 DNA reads TGTGCCAGCAGCCTTAGGGGCGGGACCCAAGAGACCCAGTACTTC. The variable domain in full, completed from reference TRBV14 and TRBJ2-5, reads EAGVTQFPSHSVIEKGQTVTLRCDPISGHDNLYWYRRVMGKEIKFLLHFVKESKQDESGMPNNRFLAERTGGTYSTLKVQPAELEDSGVYFCASSLRGGTQETQYFGPGTRLLVL.

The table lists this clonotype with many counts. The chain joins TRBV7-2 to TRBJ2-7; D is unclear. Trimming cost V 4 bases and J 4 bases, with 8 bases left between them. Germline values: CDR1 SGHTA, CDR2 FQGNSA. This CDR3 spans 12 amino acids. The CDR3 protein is CASSSILYEQYF. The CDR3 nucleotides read TGTGCCAGCAGCTCAATATTGTACGAGCAGTACTTC. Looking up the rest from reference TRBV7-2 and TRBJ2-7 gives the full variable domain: GAGVSQSPSNKVTEKGKDVELRCDPISGHTALYWYRQSLGQGLEFLIYFQGNSAPDKSGLPSDRFSAERTGGSVSTLTIQRTQQEDSAVYLCASSSILYEQYFGPGTRLTVT.

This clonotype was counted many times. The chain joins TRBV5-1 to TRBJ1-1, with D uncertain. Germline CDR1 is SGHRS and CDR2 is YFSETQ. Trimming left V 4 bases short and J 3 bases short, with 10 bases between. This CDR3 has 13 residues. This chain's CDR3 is CASSAATDTEAFF. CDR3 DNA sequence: TGCGCCAGCAGCGCGGCTACGGACACTGAAGCTTTCTTT.

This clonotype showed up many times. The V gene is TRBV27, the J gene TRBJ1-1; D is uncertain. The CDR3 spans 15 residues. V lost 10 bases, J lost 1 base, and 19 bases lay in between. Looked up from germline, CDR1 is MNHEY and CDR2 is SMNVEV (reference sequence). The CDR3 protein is CATSFDPAGNTEAFF. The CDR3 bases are TGTGCCACCTCCTTTGACCCTGCAGGGAACACTGAAGCTTTCTTT.

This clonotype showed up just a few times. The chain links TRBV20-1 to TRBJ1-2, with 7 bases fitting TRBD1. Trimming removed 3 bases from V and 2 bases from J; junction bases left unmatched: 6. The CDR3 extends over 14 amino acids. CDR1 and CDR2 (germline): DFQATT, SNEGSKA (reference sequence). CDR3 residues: CSASRDSSNYGYTF. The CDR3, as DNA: TGCAGTGCTAGCAGGGACAGCTCCAACTATGGCTACACCTTC.

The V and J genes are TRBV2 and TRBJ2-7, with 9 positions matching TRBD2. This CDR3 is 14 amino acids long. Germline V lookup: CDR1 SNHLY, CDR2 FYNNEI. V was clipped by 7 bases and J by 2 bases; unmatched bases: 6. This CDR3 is CASKIAGAAYEQYF. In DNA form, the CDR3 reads TGTGCCAGCAAAATAGCGGGGGCAGCCTACGAGCAGTACTTC. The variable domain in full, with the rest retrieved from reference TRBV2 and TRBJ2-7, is EPEVTQTPSHQVTQMGQEVILRCVPISNHLYFYWYRQILGQKVEFLVSFYNNEISEKSEIFDDQFSVERPDGSNFTLKIRSTKLEDSAMYFCASKIAGAAYEQYFGPGTRLTVT.

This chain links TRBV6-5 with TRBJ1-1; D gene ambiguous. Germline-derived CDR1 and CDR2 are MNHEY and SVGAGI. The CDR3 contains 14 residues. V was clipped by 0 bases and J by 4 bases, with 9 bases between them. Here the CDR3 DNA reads TGTGCCAGCAGTTACTCGGGGTCCAGCACTGAAGCTTTCTTT. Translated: CASSYSGSSTEAFF.

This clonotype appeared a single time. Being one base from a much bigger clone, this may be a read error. The CDR3 protein is CSASPTLSEQYF. DNA for the CDR3: TGCAGTGCTTCTCCTACCCTTTCCGAGCAGTACTTC. The V call is TRBV20-1, the J call TRBJ2-7; the D is unclear. Trimming stripped 5 bases from V and 6 bases from J, with 14 bases between. The CDR3 spans 12 residues. The germline V gene has CDR1 DFQATT and CDR2 SNEGSKA (reference sequence).

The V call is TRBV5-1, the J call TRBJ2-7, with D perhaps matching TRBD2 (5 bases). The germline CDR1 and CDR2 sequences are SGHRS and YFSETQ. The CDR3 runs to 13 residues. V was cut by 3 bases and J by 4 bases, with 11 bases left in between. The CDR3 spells CASSSRPGYEQYF. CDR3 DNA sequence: TGCGCCAGCAGCTCCCGCCCGGGGTACGAGCAGTACTTC.

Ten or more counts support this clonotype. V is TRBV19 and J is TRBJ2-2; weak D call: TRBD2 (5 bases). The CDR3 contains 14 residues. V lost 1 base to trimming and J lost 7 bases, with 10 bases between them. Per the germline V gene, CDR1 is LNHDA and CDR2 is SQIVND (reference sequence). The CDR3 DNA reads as TGTGCCAGTAGTATAGGGGGAGTGCACGGGGAGCTGTTTTTT. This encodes CASSIGGVHGELFF.

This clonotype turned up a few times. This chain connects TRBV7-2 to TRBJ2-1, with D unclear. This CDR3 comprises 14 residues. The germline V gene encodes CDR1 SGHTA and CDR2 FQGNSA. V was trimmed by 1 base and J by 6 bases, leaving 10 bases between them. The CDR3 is CASSLGSKGNEQFF. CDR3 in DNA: TGTGCCAGCAGCTTAGGTAGTAAGGGCAATGAGCAGTTCTTC.

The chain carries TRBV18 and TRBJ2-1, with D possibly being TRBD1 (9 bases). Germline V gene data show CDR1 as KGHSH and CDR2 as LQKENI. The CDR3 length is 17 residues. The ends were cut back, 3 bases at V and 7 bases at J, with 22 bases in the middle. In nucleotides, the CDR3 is TGTGCCAGCTCACCTGGACAGGGGCCTTCGGGAGGGAATGAGCAGTTCTTC. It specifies CASSPGQGPSGGNEQFF.

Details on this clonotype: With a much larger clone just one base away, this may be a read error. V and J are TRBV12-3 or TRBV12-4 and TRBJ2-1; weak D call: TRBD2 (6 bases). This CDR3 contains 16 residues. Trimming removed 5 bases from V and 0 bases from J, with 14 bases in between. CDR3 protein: CASSRTRRDSYNEQFF. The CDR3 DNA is TGTGCCAGCAGTAGGACACGGCGGGACTCCTACAATGAGCAGTTCTTC.

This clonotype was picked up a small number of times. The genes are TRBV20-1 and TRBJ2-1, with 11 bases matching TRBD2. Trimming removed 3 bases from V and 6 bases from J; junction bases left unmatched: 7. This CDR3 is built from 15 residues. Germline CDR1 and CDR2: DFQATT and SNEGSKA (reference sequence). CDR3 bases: TGCAGTGCTAGTGAGACTAGCGGGGTTTTCAATGAGCAGTTCTTC. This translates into CSASETSGVFNEQFF.

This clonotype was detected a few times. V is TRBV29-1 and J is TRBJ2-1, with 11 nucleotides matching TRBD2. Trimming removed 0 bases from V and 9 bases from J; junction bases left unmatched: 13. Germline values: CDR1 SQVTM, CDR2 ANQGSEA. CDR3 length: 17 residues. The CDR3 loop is CSVEDLEGLAEVSEQFF. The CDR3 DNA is TGCAGCGTTGAAGATCTGGAGGGACTAGCGGAGGTCAGTGAGCAGTTCTTC.

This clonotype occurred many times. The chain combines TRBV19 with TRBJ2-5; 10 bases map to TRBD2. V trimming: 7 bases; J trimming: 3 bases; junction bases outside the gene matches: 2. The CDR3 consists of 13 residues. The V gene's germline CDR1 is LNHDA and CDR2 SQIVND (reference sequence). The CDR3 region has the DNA TGTGCCAGTACCCTAGCGGGAGAAGAGACCCAGTACTTC. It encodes CASTLAGEETQYF.

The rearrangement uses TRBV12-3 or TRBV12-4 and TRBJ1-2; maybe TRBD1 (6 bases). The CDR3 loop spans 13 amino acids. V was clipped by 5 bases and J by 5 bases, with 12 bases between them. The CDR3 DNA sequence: TGTGCCAGCAGTCGGACAGCTATATATGGCTACACCTTC. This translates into CASSRTAIYGYTF.

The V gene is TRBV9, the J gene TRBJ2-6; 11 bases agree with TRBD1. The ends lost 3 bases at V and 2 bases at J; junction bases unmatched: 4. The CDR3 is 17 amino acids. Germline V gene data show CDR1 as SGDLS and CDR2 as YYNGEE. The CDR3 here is CASSASGQGAGANVLTF. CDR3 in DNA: TGTGCCAGCAGCGCCTCGGGACAGGGGGCTGGGGCCAACGTCCTGACTTTC.